These 9 T cell receptor beta chains originate from one sample sequenced in a study of neurological immune-mediated disorders. The time point: technical triplicate 1. Via MiXCR, TCRdb re-called the 5' RACE reads, giving one row per CDR3 protein. The sample holds approximately 36,000 distinct CDR3 sequences, over 8.5% seen once. The sample comprised PBMCs. These TCRs come from a man aged 55 to 70 with HTLV-1-associated myelopathy (HAM/TSP).

In the case of this clonotype: An end of the junction does not agree with germline; a read error may underlie this. The chain joins TRBV7-2 to TRBJ1-1; perhaps TRBD1 as D (6 bases). Germline CDR1 reads SGHTA; CDR2 reads FQGNSA. The CDR3 totals 14 residues. The chain's CDR3 is CVSSLGRGEAEAFF. Here the CDR3 DNA reads TGTGTCAGCAGCTTAGGTAGGGGGGAGGCTGAAGCTTTCTTT. The full variable domain, completed using reference TRBV7-2 and TRBJ1-1, is GAGVSQSPSNKVTEKGKDVELRCDPISGHTALYWYRQSLGQGLEFLIYFQGNSAPDKSGLPSDRFSAERTGGSVSTLTIQRTQQEDSAVYLCVSSLGRGEAEAFFGQGTRLTVV.

In the case of this clonotype: At one end the junction does not follow the germline gene, possibly because of a read error. The rearrangement uses TRBV5-1 and TRBJ2-7; TRBD2 might be the D (6 bases). From germline, CDR1 is SGHRS and CDR2 YFSETQ. This CDR3 contains 17 residues. CDR3 residues: CASSLWPSGRTNYEKYF. The DNA for the CDR3 is TGCGCCAGCAGCTTGTGGCCTAGTGGGAGGACCAACTACGAGAAGTACTTC.

In this sample, this clonotype turned up many times. The genes are TRBV4-2 and TRBJ2-3; the D is unclear. Germline V CDR1 and CDR2: LGHNA, YNFKEQ. This CDR3 contains 16 residues. The V end lost 0 bases, the J end lost 4 bases, and 14 bases lay between the germline ends. CDR3 coding DNA: TGTGCCAGCAGCCAAGATCAAGGCTCGGCGCCAGATACGCAGTATTTT. Its protein product is CASSQDQGSAPDTQYF.

This clonotype was found many times. The CDR3 DNA reads TGTGCCAGCAGTTTGGGACAGGGGACGGGCTACACCTTC. This gives the protein CASSLGQGTGYTF. The chain has TRBV12-3 or TRBV12-4 and TRBJ1-2; the match to TRBD1 covers 10 bases. The CDR3 covers 13 residues. J lost 8 bases, V lost 3 bases, and 3 bases had no gene match.

CDR3 region: CARSWGQGFGYGYTF. The DNA for the CDR3 is TGTGCCAGAAGTTGGGGACAGGGCTTTGGATATGGCTACACCTTC. The chain couples TRBV5-5 to TRBJ1-2; 9 bases are a match to TRBD1. Germline V gene data show CDR1 as SGHKS and CDR2 as YYEKEE (reference sequence). The CDR3 has 15 amino acids. J lost 5 bases, V lost 8 bases, and 13 bases had no gene match.

This clonotype was seen many times. The V call is TRBV6-6, the J call TRBJ2-7, with 7 bases identical to TRBD1. J was trimmed by 2 bases and V by 5 bases; bases with no gene match: 3. Per the germline V gene, CDR1 is MNHNY and CDR2 is SVGAGI (reference sequence). CDR3 length: 13 amino acids. CDR3 loop: CASSRGQTYEQYF. CDR3 DNA sequence: TGTGCCAGCAGTCGGGGACAGACCTACGAGCAGTACTTC.

This clonotype was found many times. J is TRBJ2-3 and V is TRBV5-1, with 9 bases lining up with TRBD2. V was clipped by 4 bases and J by 0 bases; unmatched bases: 18. CDR1 is SGHRS, CDR2 YFSETQ, per germline. The CDR3 runs 20 residues. The CDR3 is CASSPHGTSGPKASTDTQYF. The CDR3 DNA is TGCGCCAGCAGCCCACACGGCACTAGCGGGCCTAAAGCTAGCACAGATACGCAGTATTTT.

This clonotype was recorded at least ten times. This chain uses TRBV4-1 with TRBJ1-2; 7 nucleotides agree with TRBD1. The CDR3 spans 18 residues. V lost 0 bases to trimming and J lost 3 bases; unmatched junction nucleotides: 13. Germline values: CDR1 MGHRA, CDR2 YSYEKL. The CDR3 region is CASSQDVPTGINYYGYTF. In DNA, the CDR3 is TGCGCCAGCAGCCAAGATGTCCCGACAGGGATCAATTACTATGGCTACACCTTC.

This clonotype has only a few counts. This chain links TRBV18 with TRBJ2-7, with D unclear. Germline loops: CDR1 KGHSH, CDR2 LQKENI. The ends were cut back, 8 bases at V and 1 base at J, with 6 bases in the middle. The CDR3 loop spans 11 amino acids. The CDR3 loop is CASTASYEQYF. CDR3 nucleotide sequence: TGTGCCAGCACCGCTTCCTACGAGCAGTACTTC.